These 23 T cell receptor beta chains came from one sample sequenced in a study of a mutant IDH1 vaccine in newly diagnosed glioma (dated by TCRdb to about 2021). The library was generated by the immunoSEQ multiplex PCR assay. Held by TCRdb, this immuneACCESS table contains in-frame sequences only and omits some clones. Under half of the omission traces to an unresolved V gene where checked; the cause of the rest is unknown. Counted in this sample were about 26,000 clones; 83% of them appeared once. About 31% of the sample belongs to the ten largest clones. The time point label corresponds to: week 35, safety follow-up. Each vaccine dose was 300 ug of a 20-mer mutant IDH1 peptide in Montanide, given subcutaneously with topical imiquimod. These receptors are not linked to any known antigen. The sample here was PBMCs, taken from a glioma patient whose treatment included an IDH1 peptide vaccine. These receptors all stem from a man aged 25-45 years with glioma.

The chain uses TRBV30 and TRBJ1-4; D not resolved. Deletions cut 0 bases from V and 2 bases from J, with 13 bases between. CDR1 and CDR2 from the germline V gene are GTSNPN and SVGIG (reference sequence). CDR3 length: 16 amino acids. CDR3 loop: CAWSVVTARTNEKLFF. Here the CDR3 DNA reads TGTGCCTGGAGTGTGGTTACGGCGCGGACTAATGAAAAACTGTTTTTT.

This chain links TRBV5-5 with TRBJ2-5, with 7 bases aligning to TRBD2. Per the germline V gene, CDR1 is SGHKS and CDR2 is YYEKEE (reference sequence). The V segment lost 0 bases and the J segment 2 bases; nucleotides outside the gene matches: 4. This CDR3 comprises 15 residues. CDR3 protein: CASSLVVGGQETQYF. CDR3 coding DNA: TGTGCCAGCAGCTTGGTAGTGGGAGGGCAAGAGACCCAGTACTTC.

The V call is TRBV27, the J call TRBJ2-1; 8 positions agree with TRBD2. The CDR3 is made up of 16 amino acids. Germline assignment: CDR1 MNHEY and CDR2 SMNVEV (reference sequence). V lost 5 bases to trimming and J lost 4 bases; unmatched junction nucleotides: 10. CDR3 sequence (DNA): TGTGCCAGCAGTCACAAGCCGGGACTAGGGTACAATGAGCAGTTCTTC. It yields the protein CASSHKPGLGYNEQFF.

The chain recombines TRBV5-6 with TRBJ2-7; tentatively, D is TRBD2 (5 bases). The CDR3 is 14 amino acids. Trimming stripped 0 bases from V and 3 bases from J, with 10 bases between. CDR1 and CDR2 (germline): SGHDT, YYEEEE. CDR3 coding DNA: TGTGCCAGCAGCTTGGACGGGGTGCTCTACGAGCAGTACTTC. This codes for CASSLDGVLYEQYF.

V is TRBV29-1 and J is TRBJ1-2; possibly TRBD1 for D (6 bases). V lost 7 bases and J lost 6, with 15 bases in between. The germline CDR1 and CDR2 sequences are SQVTM and ANQGSEA. The CDR3 length is 12 residues. Written as DNA, the CDR3 is TGCAGCGGCTTCCGGACAGCCGATGGCTACACCTTC. It specifies CSGFRTADGYTF.

The chain carries TRBV27 and TRBJ2-7; D gene ambiguous. Germline CDR1 MNHEY, CDR2 SMNVEV (reference sequence). The CDR3 contains 13 residues. V dropped 8 bases and J dropped 3 bases, with 14 bases sitting between them. For the CDR3, the DNA is TGTGCCAGCTCCCGTTCTAACGGCTACGAGCAGTACTTC. Amino acids: CASSRSNGYEQYF.

The chain couples TRBV6-5 to TRBJ2-3, with 7 bases aligning to TRBD1. V shed 5 bases, J shed 2 bases, and the junction held 7 bases outside the gene matches. Germline CDR1 and CDR2: MNHEY and SVGAGI. This CDR3 is built from 15 residues. CDR3 in amino acids: CASSQRDSPTDTQYF. CDR3 bases: TGTGCCAGCAGTCAAAGGGACAGCCCCACAGATACGCAGTATTTT.

This chain links TRBV20-1 with TRBJ2-5; D is ambiguous. This CDR3 region has 11 residues. Germline V lookup: CDR1 DFQATT, CDR2 SNEGSKA (reference sequence). V lost 6 bases and J lost 5, with 10 bases in between. The CDR3 sequence is CSASPKETQYF. In nucleotides, the CDR3 is TGCAGTGCCAGTCCAAAGGAGACCCAGTACTTC.

The gene calls are TRBV28 and TRBJ2-7; perhaps TRBD2 as D (5 bases). The CDR3 contains 14 residues. CDR1 and CDR2 (germline): MDHEN, SYDVKM. Trimming shortened V by 3 bases and J by 2 bases, and 11 bases separated the two germline ends. CDR3 coding DNA: TGTGCCAGCAGTTTCCGGGGTCCCACCTACGAGCAGTACTTC. This translates into CASSFRGPTYEQYF.

The chain carries TRBV5-4 and TRBJ2-3, with a weak D call TRBD1 (5 bases). The CDR3 runs 14 residues. Germline loops: CDR1 SGHNT, CDR2 YYREEE (reference sequence). V lost 5 bases and J lost 0, with 10 bases in between. The CDR3 protein is CASRQTESTDTQYF. CDR3 nucleotide sequence: TGTGCCAGCAGACAGACAGAAAGCACAGATACGCAGTATTTT.

V gene TRBV27 combines with J gene TRBJ1-1; TRBD1 matches 8 bases. CDR1 is MNHEY and CDR2 is SMNVEV in the germline V gene (reference sequence). Trimming took 6 bases from V and 0 from J; bases not matched to a gene: 6. The CDR3 spans 15 residues. The CDR3 DNA reads TGTGCCAGCAGCCATGGGACAGGAATGAACACTGAAGCTTTCTTT. As protein: CASSHGTGMNTEAFF.

The count of this clone is one. The chain employs TRBV7-9 and TRBJ2-3; D uncertain. The V and J ends lost 5 bases and 2 bases respectively, with 11 bases between them. This CDR3 region has 14 residues. Germline V CDR1 and CDR2: SEHNR, FQNEAQ (reference sequence). The DNA of the CDR3 is TGTGCCAGCAGCGGTTTCCAGAACACAGATACGCAGTATTTT. Translating it yields CASSGFQNTDTQYF.

DNA of the CDR3: TGTGCCAGCAGGGGGAGGGGCGTCTCCTACGAGCAGTACTTC. It translates to CASRGRGVSYEQYF. The chain recombines TRBV7-8 with TRBJ2-7; 7 bases line up with TRBD2. Trimming at V came to 6 bases and at J to 0 bases, leaving 5 bases not matched to a gene. This CDR3 contains 14 residues. Germline assignment: CDR1 SGHVS and CDR2 FQNEAQ.

The chain uses TRBV5-6 and TRBJ2-3, with TRBD1 as a possible D gene (5 bases). Trimming removed 3 bases from V and 4 bases from J, with 9 bases in between. The CDR3 covers 13 residues. Germline V gene sequence: CDR1 SGHDT, CDR2 YYEEEE. Here the CDR3 reads CASSSQGADTQYF. DNA of the CDR3: TGTGCCAGCAGCTCTCAGGGTGCAGATACGCAGTATTTT.

This clone was detected only once. J is TRBJ2-7 and V is TRBV7-6; 8 nucleotides agree with TRBD1. The length of the CDR3 is 14 residues. V shed 4 bases, J shed 7 bases, and the junction held 9 bases outside the gene matches. Germline lookup yields CDR1 SGHVS and CDR2 FNYEAQ. CDR3 amino acids: CASSSGTGAWEQYF. CDR3 DNA: TGTGCCAGCAGCTCCGGGACAGGTGCGTGGGAGCAGTACTTC.

The genes are TRBV9 and TRBJ1-2; the D gene is possibly TRBD1 (5 bases). This CDR3 has 14 residues. CDR1 is SGDLS, CDR2 YYNGEE, per germline. Trimming cost V 2 bases and J 5 bases, with 13 bases left between them. Here the CDR3 reads CASSVNQGRYGYTF. The CDR3 coding sequence is TGTGCCAGCAGCGTTAACCAGGGTCGGTATGGCTACACCTTC.

This chain joins TRBV19 and TRBJ2-5, with 8 bases aligning to TRBD1. The germline V gene has CDR1 LNHDA and CDR2 SQIVND (reference sequence). The CDR3 contains 17 residues. V gave up 3 bases and J gave up 0 bases; unmatched junction bases: 9. CDR3 sequence reads: CASSIGSGGKYQETQYF. The CDR3 region has the DNA TGTGCCAGTAGTATCGGGTCAGGGGGCAAGTACCAAGAGACCCAGTACTTC.

J is TRBJ1-4 and V is TRBV5-8; maybe TRBD1 (5 bases). V was trimmed by 1 base and J by 4 bases, leaving 17 bases between them. Germline-derived CDR1 and CDR2 are SGHTS and YDEGEE. The CDR3 contains 17 residues. The CDR3 loop reads CASSLQYGHINNEKLFF. DNA of the CDR3: TGTGCCAGCAGCTTGCAATATGGACACATCAATAATGAAAAACTGTTTTTT. Combining the CDR3 with reference TRBV5-8 and TRBJ1-4 gives the whole variable domain EAGVTQSPTHLIKTRGQQATLRCSPISGHTSVYWYQQALGLGLQFLLWYDEGEERNRGNFPPRFSGRQFPNYSSELNVNALELEDSALYLCASSLQYGHINNEKLFFGSGTQLSVL.

This clone occurred a few times. The J gene is TRBJ1-6, the V gene TRBV27; D may be TRBD1 (6 bases). This CDR3 spans 15 amino acids. Germline V CDR1 and CDR2: MNHEY, SMNVEV (reference sequence). Trimming removed 5 bases at V and 9 bases at J, with 17 bases between. CDR3 residues: CASSLSRGGPSPLHF. CDR3 DNA sequence: TGTGCCAGCAGTCTCTCGAGGGGGGGCCCTTCACCCCTCCACTTT.

The rearrangement links TRBV7-2 to TRBJ2-1, with D uncertain. V was clipped by 5 bases and J by 7 bases, with 12 bases between them. Germline lookup yields CDR1 SGHTA and CDR2 FQGNSA. The CDR3 is 13 amino acids. CDR3 in amino acids: CASSRGRNNEQFF. CDR3 nucleotides: TGTGCCAGCAGCCGCGGCAGAAATAATGAGCAGTTCTTC.

This clone was observed a handful of times. This chain uses TRBV2 with TRBJ2-3; 9 bases are shared with TRBD2. The CDR3 is 13 amino acids. The V segment lost 4 bases and the J segment 14 bases; nucleotides outside the gene matches: 10. Germline-derived CDR1 and CDR2 are SNHLY and FYNNEI. CDR3 DNA: TGTGCCAGCAGTGGCGAGCGGGGGGTCCCTCCGTATTTT. This translates into CASSGERGVPPYF.

The chain links TRBV14 to TRBJ1-2; the D is unclear. V was cut by 3 bases and J by 11 bases, with 13 bases left in between. Germline-derived CDR1 and CDR2 are SGHDN and FVKESK. This CDR3 is built from 12 residues. Here the CDR3 reads CASSHSRGGYTF. Written as DNA, the CDR3 is TGTGCCAGCAGCCATAGTCGGGGAGGGTACACCTTC.

The CDR3 protein is CASSRDTQETQYF. In DNA form, the CDR3 reads TGTGCCAGCAGTCGGGACACCCAAGAGACCCAGTACTTC. The rearrangement links TRBV6-5 to TRBJ2-5, with D possibly matching TRBD1 (6 bases). Trimming removed 5 bases at V and 1 base at J, with 8 bases between. This CDR3 has 13 residues. Germline V CDR1 and CDR2: MNHEY, SVGAGI.